A selection of T cell receptor beta chains follows, all from one sample in a study of T cell responses to AZD1222 COVID-19 vaccine. The table came from immunoSEQ multiplex PCR; TCRdb's copy has only in-frame clones and leaves some out. The repertoire holds tens of thousands of clones, with around 80% as singletons. The source material was peripheral blood, sampled on day 0 of AZD1222 vaccination. The receptor set was obtained from an adult in good health. The CDR3 runs from the conserved cysteine through the conserved F or W. Each record gives: CDR3 DNA, CDR3 protein, D gene, J gene, V gene, clone size. A D gene is named only where the DNA matches it firmly. Rows give clone size only sometimes, using once, few, many, or a class for an expanded clone.

TGCGCCAGCAGCTTGGAACAGCGGCCGTCTGGAAACACCATATATTTT	CASSLEQRPSGNTIYF	NA	TRBJ1-3	TRBV5-1	NA
TGTGCCAGCAGCCCAGGGACAGGGGGTCTAAACACCATATATTTT	CASSPGTGGLNTIYF	TRBD1	TRBJ1-3	TRBV7-9	NA
TGTGCCTGGAGTACCCAATACGGGACTGCCCAGTTCTTC	CAWSTQYGTAQFF	NA	TRBJ2-1	TRBV30	NA
TGTGCCAGCAGTTCCGGACTAGCGGGGTACAATGAGCAGTTCTTC	CASSSGLAGYNEQFF	TRBD2	TRBJ2-1	TRBV6-5	NA
TGTGCCAGCAGCTTAGCCCCAGACTACGAGCAGTACTTC	CASSLAPDYEQYF	NA	TRBJ2-7	TRBV5-8	few
TGTGCCAGCAGCCCCACCGGGACAGGGAATCAAGAGACCCAGTACTTC	CASSPTGTGNQETQYF	TRBD1	TRBJ2-5	TRBV7-3	NA
TGCGCCAGCAGCTCACGAACAGGGTTGAACACTGAAGCTTTCTTT	CASSSRTGLNTEAFF	NA	TRBJ1-1	TRBV5-1	NA
TGCGCCAGCAGCTTGGGACAAACTAATTCACCCCTCCACTTT	CASSLGQTNSPLHF	NA	TRBJ1-6	TRBV10-2	NA
TGTGCCAGCGAGCTCCAACAGGGAAACTATGGCTACACCTTC	CASELQQGNYGYTF	NA	TRBJ1-2	TRBV2	NA
TGTGCCAGCAGTCCAGCCGGGACAGGGACCAATGAGCAGTTCTTC	CASSPAGTGTNEQFF	TRBD1	TRBJ2-1	TRBV6-5	NA
TGTGCCAGTAGTATTAGTGGACAGGCAGGCGAGCAGTACTTC	CASSISGQAGEQYF	TRBD1	TRBJ2-7	TRBV19	NA
TGTGCCAGCATCGGACTAGCGTCAAATGAGCAGTTCTTC	CASIGLASNEQFF	TRBD2	TRBJ2-1	TRBV5-5	once
TGTGCCAGCAGTTTACCGACCGGGGAGCTGTTTTTT	CASSLPTGELFF	NA	TRBJ2-2	TRBV12-3/TRBV12-4	NA
TGCGCCACCGGATCGGGGGGCGCCCCCGGGGAGCTGTTTTTT	CATGSGGAPGELFF	NA	TRBJ2-2	TRBV5-1	NA
TGTGCCTGGAGTCAGGGTAACTATGGCTACACCTTC	CAWSQGNYGYTF	NA	TRBJ1-2	TRBV30	NA
TGTGCCAGCAGCCCGAGCCGTAATTCACCCCTCCACTTT	CASSPSRNSPLHF	NA	TRBJ1-6	TRBV11-2	NA
TGTGCCAGCAGCACCGACTGGACGGCCTCCTACGAGCAGTACTTC	CASSTDWTASYEQYF	NA	TRBJ2-7	TRBV5-6	NA
TGTGCCAGCAGGCGGGACAGGGCTGGAAACACCATATATTTT	CASRRDRAGNTIYF	TRBD1	TRBJ1-3	TRBV2	NA
TGTGCCAGCTCACCAGTCTTAATGCGACAGGGCAGGGGTTCACCCCTCCACTTT	CASSPVLMRQGRGSPLHF	TRBD1	TRBJ1-6	TRBV18	NA
TGTGCCAGCTCACCACTGACAGGGGACACTGAAGCTTTCTTT	CASSPLTGDTEAFF	TRBD1	TRBJ1-1	TRBV18	NA
TGTGCCAGCAGTACCCCAGGGGCTGAAGCTTTCTTT	CASSTPGAEAFF	NA	TRBJ1-1	TRBV6-2/TRBV6-3	NA
TGCGCCAGCAGCCAAGATAAGGCAGGGGTGGGGTCTGGGGCCAACGTCCTGACTTTC	CASSQDKAGVGSGANVLTF	NA	TRBJ2-6	TRBV4-1	NA
TGTGCCAGCAGCCTTGGGACAGGCGCTAAAGATTTCTTT	CASSLGTGAKDFF	TRBD1	TRBJ1-1	TRBV7-8	NA
TGTGCCAGCACCGGGACAGCCTTGAACGAGCAGTACTTC	CASTGTALNEQYF	TRBD1	TRBJ2-7	TRBV2	once
TGTGCCAGCAGCCACCTGCTGGCAGGGGGCCTAGCCGGGGAGCTGTTTTTT	CASSHLLAGGLAGELFF	TRBD1	TRBJ2-2	TRBV14	once
TGTGCCAGCAGCTTAGCCTCCTTCCACGAGCAGTACTTC	CASSLASFHEQYF	NA	TRBJ2-7	TRBV7-9	NA
TGTGCCAGCAGCCGAGCCCGGGGGACGCGTGAAAAACTGTTTTTT	CASSRARGTREKLFF	NA	TRBJ1-4	TRBV28	NA
TGTGCCAGCAGCCCCGGGACGGGGAATCAGCCCCAGCATTTT	CASSPGTGNQPQHF	NA	TRBJ1-5	TRBV5-8	NA
TGTGCCAGCAGCTTAGGCCTGGGGAGGGACTCTGAAGCTTTCTTT	CASSLGLGRDSEAFF	NA	TRBJ1-1	TRBV13	few
TGTGCCAGCAGTGGGGGAACTTCTAACTATGGCTACACCTTC	CASSGGTSNYGYTF	NA	TRBJ1-2	TRBV2	NA
TGTGCCATCAGTGAGTCCCCAGGGTACAACTATGGCTACACCTTC	CAISESPGYNYGYTF	NA	TRBJ1-2	TRBV10-3	NA
TGTGCCAGCAGCCCCCCTCCAGGGATTGGAAGCACAGATACGCAGTATTTT	CASSPPPGIGSTDTQYF	NA	TRBJ2-3	TRBV7-9	NA
TGTGCCAGCAGTTTAGGCAGGGGGCTAGGTGGCTACACCTTC	CASSLGRGLGGYTF	TRBD1	TRBJ1-2	TRBV28	once
TGCGCCAGCAGCCAGCTAGCGGGACAAAGTGAGCAGTTCTTC	CASSQLAGQSEQFF	TRBD2	TRBJ2-1	TRBV4-1	once
TGTGCCAGCAGCTTACGGGCTAGCGGGAGCTCCTACAATGAGCAGTTCTTC	CASSLRASGSSYNEQFF	TRBD2	TRBJ2-1	TRBV7-8	NA
TGTGCCAGTAGTATCGTAAACGGCCGCCGCGAGCAGTACTTC	CASSIVNGRREQYF	NA	TRBJ2-7	TRBV19	NA
TGTGCCTGGAGTGGCGGGGGGCTATCTAACTATGGCTACACCTTC	CAWSGGGLSNYGYTF	NA	TRBJ1-2	TRBV30	NA
TGTGCCAGCAGTCCTCTCGGGACAGGGACCTACGAGCAGTACTTC	CASSPLGTGTYEQYF	TRBD1	TRBJ2-7	TRBV6-6	once
TGTGCCAGTAGTGATACCGCTCTGTACACAGATACGCAGTATTTT	CASSDTALYTDTQYF	NA	TRBJ2-3	TRBV19	NA
TGTGCCAGCAGCTTAGTTAGACAGGGAAACTATGGCTACACCTTC	CASSLVRQGNYGYTF	TRBD1	TRBJ1-2	TRBV7-2	NA
TGTGCCAGCAGATTTAGGGGGCTGCTAAATGAAAAACTGTTTTTT	CASRFRGLLNEKLFF	TRBD1	TRBJ1-4	TRBV11-2	NA
TGTGCCAGTAACGCGGGGACGGTCTATGGCTACACCTTC	CASNAGTVYGYTF	NA	TRBJ1-2	TRBV19	NA
TGTGCCAGCAGCTTAGGACGCCTGGTGGGAGAAACCTACGAGCAGTACTTC	CASSLGRLVGETYEQYF	NA	TRBJ2-7	TRBV11-2	NA
TGTGCCAGCAGGTCTCTAGCGGAGGGCGTAAACATTCAGTACTTC	CASRSLAEGVNIQYF	TRBD2	TRBJ2-4	TRBV6-6	once
TGTGCCACCAGCACGGGATCCTACGAGCAGTACTTC	CATSTGSYEQYF	NA	TRBJ2-7	TRBV15	once